Following are 4 T cell receptor beta chains from one sample sequenced in a study of response to subunit inactivated influenza vaccine. TCRdb analysed the RT-PCR reads with MiXCR anew, one entry per CDR3 protein. This table has 800,000 or so distinct CDR3 sequences, 21% appearing once. The sample in question was PBMCs from blood, obtained about 5 days after vaccination. The receptors originated from a man aged 50 or older who received an inactivated influenza vaccine.

The J gene is TRBJ2-3, the V gene TRBV5-1, with D hard to call. The CDR3 spans 15 residues. Germline V gene sequence: CDR1 SGHRS, CDR2 YFSETQ. The V and J ends lost 4 bases and 4 bases respectively, with 16 bases between them. DNA for the CDR3: TGCGCCAGCAGCCCCGGACCCAACCAAGCAGATACGCAGTATTTT. The encoded protein is CASSPGPNQADTQYF.

CDR3: CSAGDLASTDTQYF. Here the CDR3 DNA reads TGCAGTGCCGGGGACTTAGCTAGCACAGATACGCAGTATTTT. The chain has TRBV20-1 and TRBJ2-3; D perhaps matches TRBD2 (6 bases). This CDR3 comprises 14 residues. The V and J ends lost 6 bases and 0 bases respectively, with 13 bases between them. Germline-derived CDR1 and CDR2 are DFQATT and SNEGSKA (reference sequence).

The J gene is TRBJ1-2, the V gene TRBV6-1; 7 bases align to TRBD1. This CDR3 is built from 15 residues. CDR1 and CDR2 from the germline V gene are MNHNS and SASEGT. V was pared by 5 bases and J by 2 bases, with 8 bases of the junction left unmatched. The CDR3 here is CASSRSGTANYGYTF. CDR3 nucleotide sequence: TGTGCCAGCAGTAGATCCGGGACAGCAAACTATGGCTACACCTTC.

This chain links TRBV11-2 with TRBJ2-3, with 7 bases matching TRBD1. The CDR3 extends over 16 amino acids. Trimming removed 5 bases from V and 1 base from J; junction bases left unmatched: 9. Germline CDR1 SGHAT, CDR2 FQNNGV. CDR3 DNA sequence: TGTGCCAGCAGCGAAAGGACAGGTGGACGCACAGATACGCAGTATTTT. It codes for CASSERTGGRTDTQYF.